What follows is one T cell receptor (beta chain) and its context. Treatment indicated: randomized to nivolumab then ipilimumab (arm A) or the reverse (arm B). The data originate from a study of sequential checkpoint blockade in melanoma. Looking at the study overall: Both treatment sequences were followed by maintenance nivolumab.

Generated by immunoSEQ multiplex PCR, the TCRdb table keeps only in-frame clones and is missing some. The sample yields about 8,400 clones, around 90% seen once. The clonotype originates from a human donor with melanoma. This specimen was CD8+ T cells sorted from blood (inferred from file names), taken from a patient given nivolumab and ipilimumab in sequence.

In DNA form, the CDR3 reads TGTGCCAGCGGCACGGGACACCTATCCTACGAGCAGTACTTC. Translated, it gives CASGTGHLSYEQYF. The chain recombines TRBV7-9 with TRBJ2-7, with D tentatively TRBD1 (6 bases). Germline V CDR1 and CDR2: SEHNR, FQNEAQ (reference sequence). Trimming cost V 8 bases and J 1 base, with 15 bases left between them. The CDR3 runs to 14 residues.